A single sample gave rise to the 24 T cell receptor beta chains below, sequenced in a study of blood T cell repertoires in COVID-19. Method: immunoSEQ multiplex PCR; TCRdb's copy keeps in-frame clones and lacks some. There are some 100,000 clones in the sample; approximately 86% occur only once, and approximately 2.6% lies in the top ten. The sequencing input was PBMCs or T cells enriched from blood (not recorded which). These receptors came from a woman aged 45-65 years who had recovered from COVID-19.

This chain uses TRBV11-1 with TRBJ1-1, with D unresolved. The germline V gene encodes CDR1 SGHAT and CDR2 FQDESV (reference sequence). CDR3 length: 14 amino acids. Trimming took off 0 bases at V and 0 bases at J, with 5 bases between the two ends. CDR3 region: CASSLARMNTEAFF. The CDR3 nucleotides read TGTGCCAGCAGCTTAGCCAGGATGAACACTGAAGCTTTCTTT.

The chain links TRBV9 to TRBJ1-2, with 7 bases lining up with TRBD1. Germline V gene sequence: CDR1 SGDLS, CDR2 YYNGEE. The CDR3 is 11 amino acids. V lost 7 bases and J lost 4; bases outside the gene matches: 1. The CDR3 nucleotides read TGTGCCAGCCGACAGGGCTATGGCTACACCTTC. Residues: CASRQGYGYTF.

The rearrangement links TRBV29-1 to TRBJ1-1; 7 positions agree with TRBD1. CDR3 length equals 14 residues. Per germline, CDR1 SQVTM and CDR2 ANQGSEA. With 1 base clipped from V and 4 bases from J, the junction kept 6 bases outside the gene matches. Here the CDR3 reads CSVEARQGPTEAFF. CDR3 nucleotide sequence: TGCAGCGTTGAAGCCAGACAGGGCCCCACTGAAGCTTTCTTT. The variable domain in full, with the rest retrieved from reference TRBV29-1 and TRBJ1-1, is SAVISQKPSRDICQRGTSLTIQCQVDSQVTMMFWYRQQPGQSLTLIATANQGSEATYESGFVIDKFPISRPNLTFSTLTVSNMSPEDSSIYLCSVEARQGPTEAFFGQGTRLTVV.

The rearrangement links TRBV10-3 to TRBJ2-3, with 10 bases aligning to TRBD2. The CDR3 is 20 residues long. Trimming at V came to 0 bases and at J to 1 base, leaving 13 bases not matched to a gene. Germline values: CDR1 ENHRY, CDR2 SYGVKD. This chain's CDR3 is CAISESTQLAGLPRTDTQYF. CDR3 bases: TGTGCCATCAGTGAGTCGACTCAACTAGCGGGGTTACCTCGCACAGATACGCAGTATTTT.

The chain couples TRBV27 to TRBJ2-7, with 11 bases matching TRBD1. V dropped 5 bases and J dropped 5; count of bases not matched to a gene: 11. This CDR3 comprises 16 residues. Germline CDR1 is MNHEY and CDR2 is SMNVEV (reference sequence). CDR3 sequence: CASSRYGQGAKNEQYF. DNA for the CDR3: TGTGCCAGCAGTCGATACGGACAGGGGGCGAAAAACGAGCAGTACTTC.

This chain joins TRBV7-2 and TRBJ2-3, with TRBD1 as a possible D gene (6 bases). Trimming shortened V by 1 base and J by 6 bases, and 11 bases separated the two germline ends. The CDR3 is 14 amino acids. Germline V gives CDR1 SGHTA, CDR2 FQGNSA. The CDR3 bases are TGTGCCAGCAGCTTAGAACAGGGACGCGATACGCAGTATTTT. Encoded protein: CASSLEQGRDTQYF.

V and J are TRBV27 and TRBJ1-6; the match to TRBD1 covers 7 bases. CDR1 and CDR2 from the germline V gene are MNHEY and SMNVEV (reference sequence). The CDR3 covers 16 residues. V trimming: 0 bases; J trimming: 6 bases; junction bases outside the gene matches: 5. This CDR3 reads CASSLSAGGFNSPLHF. The DNA of the CDR3 is TGTGCCAGCAGTTTATCCGCAGGGGGATTTAATTCACCCCTCCACTTT.

The chain links TRBV2 to TRBJ1-4; TRBD1 matches 7 bases. Losses at the gene ends were 4 bases for V and 5 bases for J; bases not matched to a gene: 4. Looked up from germline, CDR1 is SNHLY and CDR2 is FYNNEI. This CDR3 region has 14 residues. CDR3 protein: CASSAGTENEKLFF. The CDR3 region has the DNA TGTGCCAGCAGTGCCGGGACAGAAAATGAAAAACTGTTTTTT.

The chain recombines TRBV7-8 with TRBJ2-3; TRBD1 is a possible D gene (6 bases). This CDR3 region has 15 residues. Germline V gene data show CDR1 as SGHVS and CDR2 as FQNEAQ. Trimming stripped 6 bases from V and 1 base from J, with 14 bases between. The CDR3 sequence is CASSIQGSGTDTQYF. CDR3 DNA sequence: TGTGCCAGCAGTATACAGGGTTCTGGCACAGATACGCAGTATTTT.

The J gene is TRBJ2-1, the V gene TRBV4-1; the D gene is possibly TRBD2 (6 bases). The ends were cut back, 2 bases at V and 4 bases at J, with 18 bases in the middle. The V gene's germline CDR1 is MGHRA and CDR2 YSYEKL. The CDR3 covers 17 residues. The CDR3 loop reads CASSQPRAVADYNEQFF. The DNA of the CDR3 is TGCGCCAGCAGCCAACCCCGGGCCGTAGCGGATTACAATGAGCAGTTCTTC.

CDR3 region: CASRGGGTLSFPEQYF. DNA for the CDR3: TGTGCCAGCAGGGGCGGGGGGACCCTGTCGTTCCCCGAGCAGTACTTC. The V call is TRBV28, the J call TRBJ2-7; 8 bases map to TRBD2. The CDR3 covers 16 residues. Trimming at V came to 6 bases and at J to 6 bases, leaving 16 bases not matched to a gene. Per the germline V gene, CDR1 is MDHEN and CDR2 is SYDVKM. The full variable domain, completed using reference TRBV28 and TRBJ2-7, is DVKVTQSSRYLVKRTGEKVFLECVQDMDHENMFWYRQDPGLGLRLIYFSYDVKMKEKGDIPEGYSVSREKKERFSLILESASTNQTSMYLCASRGGGTLSFPEQYFGPGTRLTVT.

This clone occurred once. The chain combines TRBV21-1 with TRBJ2-2; TRBD1 is the table's D call, not checked against the DNA. TRBV21-1 is an annotated pseudogene. The CDR3 has 16 residues. Here the CDR3 reads CASRKQGQLWTGELFF. The DNA of the CDR3 is TGTGCCAGCAGAAAACAGGGTCAATTGTGGACCGGGGAGCTGTTTTTT.

The V and J genes are TRBV6-5 and TRBJ2-7, with 10 bases lining up with TRBD1. Unmatched junction bases numbered 6, after V lost 5 bases and J lost 2 bases. The CDR3 has 15 residues. CDR1 and CDR2 (germline): MNHEY, SVGAGI. The CDR3 sequence: CASSRGGQGTYEQYF. The CDR3 nucleotides are TGTGCCAGCAGTCGGGGGGGACAGGGGACCTACGAGCAGTACTTC.

This sequence joins TRBV5-1 and TRBJ2-1; D perhaps matches TRBD1 (5 bases). This CDR3 has 15 amino acids. Trimming pared 0 bases from V and 3 bases from J, leaving 10 bases between. The germline V gene has CDR1 SGHRS and CDR2 YFSETQ. The CDR3 coding sequence is TGCGCCAGCAGCTTGGATCAGGGTGGCTACAATGAGCAGTTCTTC. Its translation is CASSLDQGGYNEQFF.

V gene TRBV9 combines with J gene TRBJ2-3, with 10 bases aligning to TRBD2. CDR3 length: 16 amino acids. Germline CDR1 is SGDLS and CDR2 is YYNGEE. V was clipped by 5 bases and J by 1 base; unmatched bases: 7. The CDR3 DNA follows: TGTGCCAGCAGAGAAGGGACTAGCGCCGGCACAGATACGCAGTATTTT. This encodes CASREGTSAGTDTQYF.

This clone was seen at least ten times. This chain connects TRBV19 to TRBJ1-2; 7 bases match TRBD1. The CDR3 is 14 residues long. Trimming removed 3 bases from V and 3 bases from J; junction bases left unmatched: 4. CDR1 and CDR2 (germline): LNHDA, SQIVND (reference sequence). Written as DNA, the CDR3 is TGTGCCAGTAGTATGCCCGACAGGGACTATGGCTACACCTTC. It yields the protein CASSMPDRDYGYTF. Full variable domain (rest looked up from reference TRBV19 and TRBJ1-2): DGGITQSPKYLFRKEGQNVTLSCEQNLNHDAMYWYRQDPGQGLRLIYYSQIVNDFQKGDIAEGYSVSREKKESFPLTVTSAQKNPTAFYLCASSMPDRDYGYTFGSGTRLTVV.

CDR3 DNA: TGTGCCAGCAGCCCCTTCGGTAATAATTCACCCCTCCACTTT. As protein: CASSPFGNNSPLHF. J is TRBJ1-6 and V is TRBV3-1 (or the pseudogene TRBV3-2); D gene ambiguous. The length of the CDR3 is 14 residues. Between the trimmed V and J ends, which lost 4 bases and 5 bases, there was a span of 9 bases. CDR1 is LGHDT and CDR2 is YNNKEL in the germline V gene (reference sequence).

Concerning this clone itself: One junction end does not reproduce the germline sequence, and a read error may be involved. Other nucleotide sequences from this sample produce the same CDR3. The chain is built from TRBV27 and TRBJ1-6; 10 nucleotides align to TRBD1. In germline, CDR1 is MNHEY, CDR2 SMNVEV (reference sequence). The CDR3 runs to 15 residues. This chain's CDR3 is CASSSFGTGVSPLHF. CDR3 in DNA: TGTGCCAGTAGTTCTTTCGGGACAGGGGTTTCACCCCTCCACTTT.

V usage is TRBV11-2 and J usage is TRBJ2-7, with 7 bases identical to TRBD2. Unmatched junction bases numbered 5, after V lost 6 bases and J lost 0 bases. Germline loops: CDR1 SGHAT, CDR2 FQNNGV. CDR3 length: 14 residues. The CDR3 region has the DNA TGTGCCAGCAGGCTGGGGGGGAGCTCCTACGAGCAGTACTTC. Translation: CASRLGGSSYEQYF.

V usage is TRBV6-5 and J usage is TRBJ1-1; 7 bases are shared with TRBD1. Germline V gene sequence: CDR1 MNHEY, CDR2 SVGAGI. Trimming cost V 6 bases and J 6 bases; bases outside gene matches: 10. The CDR3 is 14 amino acids. Here the CDR3 reads CASRETGFGAEAFF. CDR3 in DNA: TGTGCCAGCAGGGAGACAGGGTTTGGCGCTGAAGCTTTCTTT.

The genes are TRBV19 and TRBJ2-7, with TRBD1 matching 7 bases. The CDR3 is 14 residues long. The germline V gene encodes CDR1 LNHDA and CDR2 SQIVND (reference sequence). Trimming at V came to 1 base and at J to 4 bases, leaving 4 bases not matched to a gene. The DNA for the CDR3 is TGTGCCAGTAGTATAGGACAGGGTACGTACGAGCAGTACTTC. Its translation: CASSIGQGTYEQYF.

This chain joins TRBV12-3 or TRBV12-4 and TRBJ2-1; maybe TRBD1 (6 bases). Trimming took 5 bases from V and 14 from J, leaving 13 bases between them. This CDR3 has 11 residues. The CDR3 here is CASSLTGNEFF. The CDR3 DNA follows: TGTGCCAGCAGTCTGACAGGAAACGAGTTCTTC.

V is TRBV5-1 and J is TRBJ2-1; 7 nucleotides agree with TRBD2. J was trimmed by 5 bases and V by 4 bases; bases with no gene match: 3. Per germline, CDR1 SGHRS and CDR2 YFSETQ. The CDR3 has 13 amino acids. CDR3 region: CASSGGENNEQFF. The CDR3 DNA sequence: TGCGCCAGCAGCGGGGGGGAGAACAATGAGCAGTTCTTC. Using reference TRBV5-1 and TRBJ2-1 for the parts outside the CDR3, the full variable domain is KAGVTQTPRYLIKTRGQQVTLSCSPISGHRSVSWYQQTPGQGLQFLFEYFSETQRNKGNFPGRFSGRQFSNSRSEMNVSTLELGDSALYLCASSGGENNEQFFGPGTRLTVL.

The chain uses TRBV3-1 (or the pseudogene TRBV3-2) and TRBJ1-3; TRBD1 might be the D (5 bases). Trimming left V 4 bases short and J 2 bases short, with 9 bases between. The CDR3 spans 14 residues. In germline, CDR1 is LGHDT, CDR2 YNNKEL (reference sequence). The chain's CDR3 is CASSLDNTGNTIYF. The DNA for the CDR3 is TGTGCCAGCAGCCTGGACAATACTGGAAACACCATATATTTT.